Shown below are 28 T cell receptor beta chains from a single sample sequenced in a study of T cells in Graves' hyperthyroidism and ophthalmopathy. Researchers amplified the TCR beta CDR3 regions from RNA transcripts. HTBI primers drove first-round RT-PCR of the TCR CDR3. One entry per CDR3 protein, called by TCRdb with MiXCR from the multiplex PCR reads. The sample has some 490,000 distinct CDR3 sequences, approximately 23% seen once. The sequenced sample consisted of blood. The source is a woman between 65 and 79 years old with Graves' ophthalmopathy.

This chain joins TRBV28 and TRBJ1-5; D may be TRBD1 (5 bases). This CDR3 has 16 residues. Trimming left V 6 bases short and J 5 bases short, with 20 bases between. The germline V gene encodes CDR1 MDHEN and CDR2 SYDVKM. The CDR3 nucleotides are TGTGCCAGCAGACAAACGGGGGGACGGGGGGATCAGCCCCAGCATTTT. It codes for CASRQTGGRGDQPQHF.

The genes are TRBV14 and TRBJ2-3; TRBD2 matches at 7 bases. V shed 4 bases, J shed 8 bases, and the junction held 15 bases outside the gene matches. Looked up from germline, CDR1 is SGHDN and CDR2 is FVKESK. The CDR3 totals 16 residues. The CDR3 bases are TGTGCCAGCAGCCCCCGACTAGCCGGAATTGGTGGTACGCAGTATTTT. This gives the protein CASSPRLAGIGGTQYF.

The chain carries TRBV29-1 and TRBJ1-4; D uncertain. V was pared by 7 bases and J by 0 bases, with 9 bases between. Germline V gives CDR1 SQVTM, CDR2 ANQGSEA. This CDR3 is built from 13 residues. In nucleotides, the CDR3 is TGCAGCGGGAGATCTGCAACTAATGAAAAACTGTTTTTT. Its translation is CSGRSATNEKLFF.

Turning to this clonotype: A read error is possible here, since a much larger clone lies one base away. V gene TRBV28 combines with J gene TRBJ2-1, with D maybe TRBD2 (6 bases). The V and J ends lost 6 bases and 8 bases respectively, with 14 bases between them. The CDR3 spans 13 residues. Germline CDR1 MDHEN, CDR2 SYDVKM. This CDR3 reads CASSGRRFDEQFF. The CDR3, as DNA: TGTGCCAGCAGCGGGAGACGCTTCGATGAGCAGTTCTTC.

The chain uses TRBV4-1 and TRBJ1-5; 11 bases agree with TRBD1. CDR3 length: 18 residues. V lost 1 base, J lost 2 bases, and 7 bases stayed unmatched. CDR1 is MGHRA, CDR2 YSYEKL, per germline. The chain's CDR3 is CASSQGTGGAGGNQPQHF. CDR3 DNA sequence: TGCGCCAGCAGCCAAGGGACAGGGGGCGCAGGAGGCAATCAGCCCCAGCATTTT.

V is TRBV27 and J is TRBJ1-2; a weak D match, TRBD1 (6 bases). CDR3 length: 13 amino acids. V lost 4 bases and J 1 base, leaving 7 bases between the germline ends. Germline CDR1 is MNHEY and CDR2 is SMNVEV (reference sequence). The chain's CDR3 is CASSSDSNYGYTF. The CDR3 nucleotides are TGTGCCAGCAGTTCGGACAGTAACTATGGCTACACCTTC.

The chain has TRBV11-2 and TRBJ2-1, with 10 bases identical to TRBD1. With 0 bases clipped from V and 3 bases from J, the junction kept 8 bases outside the gene matches. The CDR3 is made up of 18 amino acids. CDR1 and CDR2 (germline): SGHAT, FQNNGV. CDR3 amino acids: CASSLDEGRDRGYNEQFF. The CDR3 bases are TGTGCCAGCAGCTTAGATGAGGGGAGGGACAGGGGCTACAATGAGCAGTTCTTC.

The table lists this clonotype with many counts. CDR3 sequence: CASSLPRLAGGASEQFF. The CDR3 nucleotides read TGTGCCAGCAGTTTACCCCGACTAGCGGGGGGTGCCAGTGAGCAGTTCTTC. This sequence joins TRBV12-3 or TRBV12-4 and TRBJ2-1; 13 bases are a match to TRBD2. The CDR3 runs 17 residues. V trimming: 2 bases; J trimming: 9 bases; junction bases outside the gene matches: 10.

The sample holds a few counts of this clonotype. The gene calls are TRBV5-4 and TRBJ2-3, with D possibly being TRBD1 (6 bases). Germline CDR1 is SGHNT and CDR2 is YYREEE (reference sequence). CDR3 length equals 15 residues. Trimming left V 0 bases short and J 1 base short, with 9 bases between. This chain's CDR3 is CASSLEWGRTDTQYF. The CDR3 DNA reads TGTGCCAGCAGCTTGGAGTGGGGGCGCACAGATACGCAGTATTTT.

This clonotype was found a few times. V usage is TRBV10-3 and J usage is TRBJ2-1; tentative D call: TRBD2 (6 bases). Trimming shortened V by 6 bases and J by 5 bases, and 17 bases separated the two germline ends. CDR3 length: 15 residues. CDR1 is ENHRY and CDR2 is SYGVKD in the germline V gene. CDR3 in DNA: TGTGCCATCAGCCAAGGGGACGGGAGCCACAATGAGCAGTTCTTC. Encoded protein: CAISQGDGSHNEQFF.

The V call is TRBV7-9, the J call TRBJ2-2, with 7 bases that match TRBD2. The CDR3 runs to 16 residues. After removal of 5 bases from V and 1 base from J, the junction contained 7 bases not matched to a gene. Germline V gene sequence: CDR1 SEHNR, CDR2 FQNEAQ (reference sequence). The chain's CDR3 is CASSPALAGNTGELFF. DNA of the CDR3: TGTGCCAGCAGCCCCGCCTTAGCGGGGAACACCGGGGAGCTGTTTTTT. Full variable domain (outside the CDR3, taken from reference TRBV7-9 and TRBJ2-2): DTGVSQNPRHKITKRGQNVTFRCDPISEHNRLYWYRQTLGQGPEFLTYFQNEAQLEKSRLLSDRFSAERPKGSFSTLEIQRTEQGDSAMYLCASSPALAGNTGELFFGEGSRLTVL.

This clonotype has a handful of counts. This chain joins TRBV7-3 and TRBJ2-1; D is possibly TRBD1 (6 bases). The germline V gene has CDR1 SGHTA and CDR2 FQGTGA. The CDR3 length is 13 residues. Trimming pared 6 bases from V and 7 bases from J, leaving 13 bases between. CDR3 DNA: TGTGCCAGCAGTAATGACAGGCTGAATGAGCAGTTCTTC. Protein: CASSNDRLNEQFF. Looking up the rest from reference TRBV7-3 and TRBJ2-1 gives the full variable domain: GAGVSQTPSNKVTEKGKYVELRCDPISGHTALYWYRQSLGQGPEFLIYFQGTGAADDSGLPNDRFFAVRPEGSVSTLKIQRTERGDSAVYLCASSNDRLNEQFFGPGTRLTVL.

This chain uses TRBV12-3 or TRBV12-4 with TRBJ1-3; no firm D call. Trimming cost V 6 bases and J 0 bases, with 12 bases left between them. This CDR3 contains 15 residues. CDR3 DNA: TGTGCCAGCAGGAGGGCCGGGAGCTCTGGAAACACCATATATTTT. Protein sequence: CASRRAGSSGNTIYF.

In this sample, this clonotype turned up many times. The chain recombines TRBV12-3 or TRBV12-4 with TRBJ1-5; D not certain. This CDR3 region has 14 residues. V lost 6 bases and J 1 base, leaving 10 bases between the germline ends. CDR3 amino acids: CASRKIGSNQPQHF. CDR3 nucleotides: TGTGCCAGCAGGAAAATCGGGAGCAATCAGCCCCAGCATTTT.

This clonotype was recorded many times. The chain combines TRBV28 with TRBJ2-7, with 11 bases fitting TRBD1. V trimming: 4 bases; J trimming: 3 bases; junction bases outside the gene matches: 5. This CDR3 contains 15 residues. CDR1 MDHEN and CDR2 SYDVKM come from the germline V gene. This chain's CDR3 is CASSYTGTGGYEQYF. In DNA, the CDR3 is TGTGCCAGCAGTTACACTGGGACAGGGGGCTACGAGCAGTACTTC.

In DNA form, the CDR3 reads TGTGCCAGCACGGGACACCTGAACTATGGCTACACCTTC. This codes for CASTGHLNYGYTF. This chain links TRBV5-5 with TRBJ1-2; D might be TRBD1 (6 bases). V lost 6 bases and J lost 2, with 11 bases in between. The CDR3 contains 13 residues. Germline V gene lookup returns CDR1 SGHKS and CDR2 YYEKEE (reference sequence).

This chain connects TRBV27 to TRBJ1-1; D might be TRBD1 (5 bases). Trimming took off 1 base at V and 2 bases at J, with 17 bases between the two ends. CDR3 length: 17 amino acids. The germline V gene has CDR1 MNHEY and CDR2 SMNVEV (reference sequence). The CDR3 loop is CASSLYAGTNYNTEAFF. Written as DNA, the CDR3 is TGTGCCAGCAGTTTATATGCGGGGACCAATTATAACACTGAAGCTTTCTTT.

In this sample, this clonotype turned up many times. The CDR3 region has the DNA TGTGCCAGCCTGGGACTCCCCACTGAAGCTTTCTTT. Protein: CASLGLPTEAFF. The chain has TRBV2 and TRBJ1-1, with D possibly matching TRBD1 (5 bases). The V gene lost 8 bases and the J gene lost 4 bases, with 11 bases spanning the gap. From germline, CDR1 is SNHLY and CDR2 FYNNEI. The CDR3 runs 12 residues.

This clonotype has a handful of counts. The chain uses TRBV15 and TRBJ1-3; D gene uncertain. V lost 5 bases and J 4 bases, leaving 15 bases between the germline ends. The CDR3 is 15 amino acids. The germline gives CDR1 LNHNV, CDR2 YYDKDF (reference sequence). This chain's CDR3 is CATSVGNYLGNTIYF. The CDR3 bases are TGTGCCACCAGCGTCGGCAACTACTTGGGAAACACCATATATTTT.

The rearrangement links TRBV19 to TRBJ2-7; no reliable D call. Between the trimmed V and J ends, which lost 3 bases and 0 bases, there was a span of 9 bases. Germline lookup yields CDR1 LNHDA and CDR2 SQIVND (reference sequence). This CDR3 contains 14 residues. CDR3 residues: CASSITTSSYEQYF. CDR3 in DNA: TGTGCCAGTAGTATCACAACGAGCTCCTACGAGCAGTACTTC.

This clonotype was picked up many times. The chain uses TRBV6-1 and TRBJ2-7; weak D call: TRBD2 (7 bases). This CDR3 contains 12 residues. Trimming took 8 bases from V and 2 from J, leaving 10 bases between them. The germline V gene has CDR1 MNHNS and CDR2 SASEGT. This chain's CDR3 is CASGEGAYEQYF. The DNA for the CDR3 is TGTGCCAGCGGGGAGGGGGCCTACGAGCAGTACTTC.

The rearrangement joins TRBV10-2 to TRBJ2-1; TRBD2 aligns across 11 bases. Trimming at V came to 7 bases and at J to 9 bases, leaving 8 bases not matched to a gene. This CDR3 comprises 14 residues. Germline V lookup: CDR1 WSHSY, CDR2 SAAADI. The CDR3 sequence is CASKLAGVYGEQFF. CDR3 bases: TGCGCCAGCAAACTAGCGGGGGTCTATGGTGAGCAGTTCTTC.

This chain connects TRBV6-1 to TRBJ2-5; the D is unclear. This CDR3 has 13 amino acids. CDR1 MNHNS and CDR2 SASEGT come from the germline V gene. V lost 5 bases to trimming and J lost 4 bases, with 11 bases between them. CDR3 sequence reads: CASSPMRIETQYF. The CDR3 nucleotides read TGTGCCAGCAGTCCTATGAGGATAGAGACCCAGTACTTC.

As for this clonotype: Germline is not matched at one junction end, which may reflect a read error. The chain couples TRBV10-3 to TRBJ2-2; D remains ambiguous. Germline CDR1 reads ENHRY; CDR2 reads SYGVKD. This CDR3 region has 14 residues. The CDR3 DNA reads TGTGTCATCAGGCCTACTACGAACACCGGGGAGCTGTTTTTT. Its protein is CVIRPTTNTGELFF.

This clonotype was detected only a few times. This rearrangement joins TRBV24-1 to TRBJ1-1; D may be TRBD1 (5 bases). Trimming took off 1 base at V and 8 bases at J, with 16 bases between the two ends. The CDR3 totals 15 residues. Germline lookup yields CDR1 KGHDR and CDR2 SFDVKD. DNA for the CDR3: TGTGCCACCAGTGATTTACCAGCCGGGACGGCAGAAGCTTTCTTT. As protein: CATSDLPAGTAEAFF.

The CDR3 region has the DNA TGCAGTGCTAGAGGGGTGGGCAAAAACATTCAGTACTTC. This encodes CSARGVGKNIQYF. The chain is built from TRBV20-1 and TRBJ2-4; D remains ambiguous. Trimming stripped 1 base from V and 3 bases from J, with 7 bases between. In germline, CDR1 is DFQATT, CDR2 SNEGSKA (reference sequence). The CDR3 has 13 amino acids.

A few counts support this clonotype. This chain joins TRBV20-1 and TRBJ2-1; D is uncertain. This CDR3 spans 14 amino acids. The V gene lost 4 bases and the J gene lost 3 bases, with 13 bases spanning the gap. Germline assignment: CDR1 DFQATT and CDR2 SNEGSKA (reference sequence). CDR3 protein: CSATAPGLYNEQFF. The CDR3 DNA reads TGCAGTGCTACGGCCCCTGGCCTCTACAATGAGCAGTTCTTC.

In this sample, this clonotype turned up a few times. The V and J genes are TRBV3-1 and TRBJ2-2, with TRBD2 identical over 7 bases. J was trimmed by 7 bases and V by 1 base; bases with no gene match: 9. The CDR3 extends over 16 amino acids. The germline V gene encodes CDR1 LGHDT and CDR2 YNNKEL (reference sequence). The CDR3 loop is CASSQGRSGVGGELFF. CDR3 DNA: TGTGCCAGCAGCCAAGGGAGAAGCGGGGTCGGCGGGGAGCTGTTTTTT.